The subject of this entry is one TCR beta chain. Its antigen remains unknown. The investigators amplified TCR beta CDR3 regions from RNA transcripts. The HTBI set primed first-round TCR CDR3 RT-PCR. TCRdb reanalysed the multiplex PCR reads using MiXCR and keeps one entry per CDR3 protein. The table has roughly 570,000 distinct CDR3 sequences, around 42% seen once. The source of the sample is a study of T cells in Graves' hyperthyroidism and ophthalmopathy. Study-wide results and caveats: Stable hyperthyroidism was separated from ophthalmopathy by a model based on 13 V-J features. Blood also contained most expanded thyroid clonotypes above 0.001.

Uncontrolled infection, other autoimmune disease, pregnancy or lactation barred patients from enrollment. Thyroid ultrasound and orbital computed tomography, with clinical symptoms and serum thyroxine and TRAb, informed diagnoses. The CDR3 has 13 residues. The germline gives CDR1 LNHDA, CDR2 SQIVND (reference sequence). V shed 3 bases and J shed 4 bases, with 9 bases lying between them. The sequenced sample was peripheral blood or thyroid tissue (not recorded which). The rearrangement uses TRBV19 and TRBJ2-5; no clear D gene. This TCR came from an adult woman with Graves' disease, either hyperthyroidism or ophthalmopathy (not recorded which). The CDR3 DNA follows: TGTGCCAGTAGTATCGGGCAATTAGAGACCCAGTACTTC. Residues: CASSIGQLETQYF.